One and the same sample provided the 18 T cell receptor beta chains below, sequenced in a study of cytomegalovirus exposure and HLA in healthy donors. Primers included in the PCR were 60 Vbeta and 13 Jbeta primers. Sequencing was performed with immunoSEQ multiplex PCR; in TCRdb, only in-frame clones are kept and a portion is missing. The sample has some 150,000 clones, roughly four fifths seen once. The sequenced material came from PBMCs. The receptors were sampled from a man between 50 and 59 years old in good health and CMV-seropositive.

V usage is TRBV6-1 and J usage is TRBJ2-1; D is perhaps TRBD1 (5 bases). The CDR3 loop spans 12 amino acids. The germline V and J ends were trimmed by 5 bases and 11 bases, with 13 bases remaining between them. Germline assignment: CDR1 MNHNS and CDR2 SASEGT. CDR3 nucleotides: TGTGCCAGCAGTCCAGGGCCTGGCAAGCAGTTCTTC. It codes for CASSPGPGKQFF.

This chain connects TRBV9 to TRBJ2-1; D remains ambiguous. The length of the CDR3 is 15 residues. In germline, CDR1 is SGDLS, CDR2 YYNGEE. Between the trimmed V and J ends, which lost 0 bases and 0 bases, there was a span of 7 bases. The CDR3, as DNA: TGTGCCAGCAGCGTAGATCCAGGCTCCTACAATGAGCAGTTCTTC. It translates to CASSVDPGSYNEQFF.

This clone showed up just once. V gene TRBV18 combines with J gene TRBJ2-7; TRBD2 might be the D (6 bases). Germline loops: CDR1 KGHSH, CDR2 LQKENI. The CDR3 covers 14 residues. V was pared by 1 base and J by 0 bases, with 7 bases between. The CDR3 DNA sequence: TGTGCCAGCTCACCACGGCGGGACTCCTACGAGCAGTACTTC. Translation: CASSPRRDSYEQYF.

The chain employs TRBV9 and TRBJ2-7; 10 bases map to TRBD2. Trimming at V came to 1 base and at J to 5 bases, leaving 3 bases not matched to a gene. Looked up from germline, CDR1 is SGDLS and CDR2 is YYNGEE. The CDR3 length is 14 residues. The CDR3 is CASSVLAGGDEQYF. The CDR3 nucleotides read TGTGCCAGCAGCGTATTAGCGGGAGGAGACGAGCAGTACTTC.

V is TRBV18 and J is TRBJ1-3, with no clear D. Trimming took off 0 bases at V and 7 bases at J, with 10 bases between the two ends. The CDR3 loop spans 14 amino acids. Per germline, CDR1 KGHSH and CDR2 LQKENI. The DNA of the CDR3 is TGTGCCAGCTCACCACCATCAAGCGAGAACACCATATATTTT. It is translated as CASSPPSSENTIYF.

The V and J genes are TRBV6-6 and TRBJ1-2; D gene ambiguous. Trimming removed 5 bases at V and 4 bases at J, with 5 bases between. This CDR3 contains 11 residues. The germline V gene encodes CDR1 MNHNY and CDR2 SVGAGI (reference sequence). CDR3 amino acids: CASSPVYGYTF. The CDR3 DNA follows: TGTGCCAGCAGTCCCGTCTATGGCTACACCTTC.

J is TRBJ2-5 and V is TRBV19; tentative D call: TRBD2 (6 bases). V was clipped by 6 bases and J by 2 bases, with 13 bases between them. The CDR3 has 14 amino acids. Germline-derived CDR1 and CDR2 are LNHDA and SQIVND (reference sequence). DNA for the CDR3: TGTGCCAGTAGGGGCCCGGGGGATCAAGAGACCCAGTACTTC. This gives the protein CASRGPGDQETQYF. The full variable domain, its missing parts supplied by reference TRBV19 and TRBJ2-5, is DGGITQSPKYLFRKEGQNVTLSCEQNLNHDAMYWYRQDPGQGLRLIYYSQIVNDFQKGDIAEGYSVSREKKESFPLTVTSAQKNPTAFYLCASRGPGDQETQYFGPGTRLLVL.

A note on this clone: This specimen includes other DNA sequences encoding the same CDR3. This chain links TRBV18 with TRBJ2-3, with 10 bases aligning to TRBD2. The J segment lost 1 base and the V segment lost 3 bases, leaving 1 base of the junction unmatched. The CDR3 spans 15 residues. CDR1 KGHSH and CDR2 LQKENI come from the germline V gene. The CDR3 protein is CASSPGLAGTDTQYF. CDR3 nucleotides: TGTGCCAGCTCACCCGGACTAGCGGGCACAGATACGCAGTATTTT.

This chain uses TRBV7-6 with TRBJ2-7; 9 bases agree with TRBD1. CDR3 length: 14 residues. The germline CDR1 and CDR2 sequences are SGHVS and FNYEAQ. J was trimmed by 5 bases and V by 5 bases; bases with no gene match: 7. The CDR3 DNA is TGTGCCAGCAGCCGCCGGGACAGGGTCAACGAGCAGTACTTC. This sequence encodes CASSRRDRVNEQYF.

V gene TRBV5-8 combines with J gene TRBJ1-1; D remains unclear. V was pared by 2 bases and J by 3 bases, with 8 bases between. Germline V CDR1 and CDR2: SGHTS, YDEGEE. CDR3 length: 13 residues. CDR3 DNA: TGTGCCAGCAGCTTTATCCGGTACACTGAAGCTTTCTTT. Translating gives CASSFIRYTEAFF.

This clone appeared a few times. The chain links TRBV4-2 to TRBJ2-7; D possibly corresponds to TRBD2 (6 bases). The CDR3 sequence is 16 residues long. The germline V gene has CDR1 LGHNA and CDR2 YNFKEQ. V lost 0 bases and J 6 bases, leaving 18 bases between the germline ends. In DNA form, the CDR3 reads TGTGCCAGCAGCCAAGAAAGGGACTGGGGTTTGGGCGAGCAGTACTTC. Protein sequence: CASSQERDWGLGEQYF.

The chain joins TRBV2 to TRBJ1-3; weak D call: TRBD1 (6 bases). There are 16 residues in the CDR3. Germline V lookup: CDR1 SNHLY, CDR2 FYNNEI. V was pared by 10 bases and J by 0 bases, with 19 bases between. The CDR3 is CAITGRDNRSGNTIYF. The CDR3 coding sequence is TGTGCCATCACCGGGAGGGACAATCGCTCTGGAAACACCATATATTTT.

The V gene is TRBV6-1, the J gene TRBJ2-1; the match to TRBD2 covers 14 bases. The germline CDR1 and CDR2 sequences are MNHNS and SASEGT. The ends lost 6 bases at V and 8 bases at J; junction bases unmatched: 3. The CDR3 is 14 amino acids. The CDR3 nucleotides are TGTGCCAGCAGGGGGACTAGCGGGGGAGATGAGCAGTTCTTC. Encoded protein: CASRGTSGGDEQFF.

The rearrangement links TRBV19 to TRBJ1-1; no clear D. This CDR3 contains 15 residues. Germline V gene lookup returns CDR1 LNHDA and CDR2 SQIVND (reference sequence). V gave up 7 bases and J gave up 1 base, with 16 bases separating them. For the CDR3, the DNA is TGTGCCAGTATCCCGAGCAGGCCCCCGAACACTGAAGCTTTCTTT. Encoded protein: CASIPSRPPNTEAFF. Filled out from reference TRBV19 and TRBJ1-1, the complete variable domain reads DGGITQSPKYLFRKEGQNVTLSCEQNLNHDAMYWYRQDPGQGLRLIYYSQIVNDFQKGDIAEGYSVSREKKESFPLTVTSAQKNPTAFYLCASIPSRPPNTEAFFGQGTRLTVV.

The table lists this clone with a few counts. This chain links TRBV5-1 with TRBJ2-2, with D possibly being TRBD1 (7 bases). The CDR3 runs 16 residues. The V end lost 2 bases, the J end lost 1 base, and 12 bases lay between the germline ends. Germline V lookup: CDR1 SGHRS, CDR2 YFSETQ. CDR3 in DNA: TGCGCCAGCAGCTTAGGAGGGGGCCAGAACACCGGGGAGCTGTTTTTT. It translates to CASSLGGGQNTGELFF.

The genes are TRBV19 and TRBJ1-2, with TRBD1 matching 7 bases. The CDR3 runs to 17 residues. Trimming at V came to 4 bases and at J to 1 base, leaving 12 bases not matched to a gene. The V gene's germline CDR1 is LNHDA and CDR2 SQIVND (reference sequence). The CDR3 DNA reads as TGTGCCAGTAGTAAAATCCGGGACAGCTTATTTAACTATGGCTACACCTTC. Its protein product is CASSKIRDSLFNYGYTF.

The chain joins TRBV6-5 to TRBJ2-7, with 10 bases that match TRBD1. J gave up 3 bases and V 9 bases, and 11 bases lay outside the gene matches. The CDR3 is 15 amino acids. Looked up from germline, CDR1 is MNHEY and CDR2 is SVGAGI. The CDR3 reads CASWTERDRGYEQYF. CDR3 DNA sequence: TGTGCCAGTTGGACCGAACGGGACAGGGGCTACGAGCAGTACTTC.

The chain combines TRBV14 with TRBJ1-2, with 9 bases aligning to TRBD1. CDR1 and CDR2 (germline): SGHDN, FVKESK. The CDR3 is made up of 15 amino acids. Trimming took 1 base from V and 7 from J; bases not matched to a gene: 7. DNA of the CDR3: TGTGCCAGCAGCCAAGCGGACAGGGGTGCGGGTGGCTACACCTTC. Its translation: CASSQADRGAGGYTF.